The 3 T cell receptor beta chains below come from one sample, sequenced in a study of molecular identifiers for immune sequencing clone quantification. MiXCR, applied by TCRdb to the PCR reads, yields one record per CDR3 protein. Of roughly 320,000 distinct CDR3 sequences in the sample, about 21% were seen once. The sample consisted of naive CD8+ T cells from blood, with Jurkat cell RNA spiked in. Subset reported: FACS-sorted CD8+CD4-CCR7+CD45RA+ naive T cells. Source of these receptors: a human donor in good health. Some libraries in this study had Jurkat cell RNA spiked in.

As concerns this clonotype: This may come from a read error, since a much larger clone is one base off. The rearrangement links TRBV5-1 to TRBJ1-4; the D gene is possibly TRBD1 (5 bases). The CDR3 totals 16 residues. Germline CDR1 is SGHRS and CDR2 is YFSETQ. CDR3 in DNA: TGCGCCAGCAGCTTGGCCCTTGGCAGGGAGGGTGAAAAACCGTTTTTT. The encoded protein is CASSLALGREGEKPFF.

To note about this clonotype: A much larger clone lies a single base off, so this may be a read error. The genes are TRBV29-1 and TRBJ1-2, with TRBD1 matching 8 bases. This CDR3 is 13 amino acids long. The germline CDR1 and CDR2 sequences are SQVTM and ANQGSEA. CDR3 bases: TGCGGCACTTGGACAGGGTCGAACTATGGCTACACCTTC. It specifies CGTWTGSNYGYTF.

Comments on this clonotype: This clone may be a read error of a much larger clone one base away. The V gene is TRBV5-4, the J gene TRBJ2-2, with 10 bases fitting TRBD1. Germline CDR1 and CDR2: SGHNT and YYREEE (reference sequence). The CDR3 covers 17 residues. Germline trimming cut 7 bases from V and 7 bases from J; bases unmatched to any gene: 16. CDR3 nucleotides: TGTGCCAGCGGCCGTTGGGGGGACAGGGGACGCGACGGGGAGCTGTTTTTT. Protein sequence: CASGRWGDRGRDGELFF.